A single sample is the source of the 24 T cell receptor beta chains below, sequenced in a study of tumour-infiltrating T cells in Burkitt lymphoma. The protocol was immunoSEQ multiplex PCR, while the TCRdb copy is restricted to in-frame clones and leaves out a portion. The data contain about 2,800 clones, 76% of them singletons. Material: tumor tissue. These receptors originate from a human donor with diffuse large B-cell lymphoma.

A remark on this clone: Compared with germline, one end of the junction differs, possibly owing to a read error. The rearrangement uses TRBV25-1 and TRBJ2-5; no firm D call. The CDR3 covers 10 residues. From germline, CDR1 is MGHDK and CDR2 SYGVNS. The CDR3 region is CTSREETQYF. The CDR3 DNA reads TGTACCAGCAGAGAAGAGACCCAGTACTTC. Supplemented by reference TRBV25-1 and TRBJ2-5, the full variable domain reads EADIYQTPRYLVIGTGKKITLECSQTMGHDKMYWYQQDPGMELHLIHYSYGVNSTEKGDLSSESTVSRIRTEHFPLTLESARPSHTSQYLCTSREETQYFGPGTRLLVL.

This rearrangement joins TRBV2 to TRBJ1-2; unclear D gene. The CDR3 spans 13 residues. Germline CDR1 reads SNHLY; CDR2 reads FYNNEI. V lost 3 bases and J 7 bases, leaving 12 bases between the germline ends. The CDR3 DNA reads as TGTGCCAGCAGTGACAGTTGGCGGGCTGGCTACACCTTC. It yields the protein CASSDSWRAGYTF. Filled out from reference TRBV2 and TRBJ1-2, the complete variable domain reads EPEVTQTPSHQVTQMGQEVILRCVPISNHLYFYWYRQILGQKVEFLVSFYNNEISEKSEIFDDQFSVERPDGSNFTLKIRSTKLEDSAMYFCASSDSWRAGYTFGSGTRLTVV.

The gene calls are TRBV7-9 and TRBJ2-3; D may be TRBD1 or TRBD2 (5 bases each). CDR3 length: 16 residues. V lost 5 bases and J 2 bases, leaving 17 bases between the germline ends. Germline V gene sequence: CDR1 SEHNR, CDR2 FQNEAQ (reference sequence). The CDR3 DNA sequence: TGTGCCAGCAGCCCACCCGGTGTTGGGACCACAGATACGCAGTATTTT. This encodes CASSPPGVGTTDTQYF.

The V and J genes are TRBV19 and TRBJ1-1; unclear D gene. Per the germline V gene, CDR1 is LNHDA and CDR2 is SQIVND (reference sequence). The CDR3 runs 14 residues. V was shortened by 1 base and J by 6 bases, with 12 bases between the two germline ends. CDR3 residues: CASSIVSVYPEAFF. CDR3 sequence (DNA): TGTGCCAGTAGTATAGTCAGCGTCTACCCTGAAGCTTTCTTT.

This chain links TRBV6-1 with TRBJ1-1; maybe TRBD1 (6 bases). Germline V CDR1 and CDR2: MNHNS, SASEGT. This CDR3 contains 13 residues. V gave up 7 bases and J gave up 1 base, with 10 bases separating them. The CDR3 loop reads CASKKGQNTEAFF. DNA of the CDR3: TGTGCCAGCAAGAAGGGACAGAACACTGAAGCTTTCTTT.

The genes are TRBV5-1 and TRBJ2-1, with TRBD2 identical over 7 bases. V was pared by 5 bases and J by 6 bases, with 17 bases of the junction left unmatched. The CDR3 totals 17 residues. Germline-derived CDR1 and CDR2 are SGHRS and YFSETQ. Written as DNA, the CDR3 is TGCGCCAGCAGAGCAAGGGAAGCGGGGTTTCAGGGCAATGAGCAGTTCTTC. Protein product: CASRAREAGFQGNEQFF.

This clone was seen only a few times. The rearrangement links TRBV4-1 to TRBJ2-3; the D is unclear. With 0 bases removed from V and 8 bases from J, the gap between germline ends came to 15 bases. Germline-derived CDR1 and CDR2 are MGHRA and YSYEKL. This CDR3 has 15 residues. The CDR3 nucleotides read TGCGCCAGCAGCCAAGAGGTTGACTCCCGGAGTACGCAGTATTTT. As protein: CASSQEVDSRSTQYF.

The chain uses TRBV7-2 and TRBJ2-3, with D hard to call. V was clipped by 4 bases and J by 7 bases, with 6 bases between them. There are 11 residues in the CDR3. Germline values: CDR1 SGHTA, CDR2 FQGNSA. In DNA, the CDR3 is TGTGCCAGCAGCTCGATCAATACGCAGTATTTT. This encodes CASSSINTQYF.

V gene TRBV23-1 combines with J gene TRBJ1-5; D unclear. TRBV23-1 is filed as an ORF, its function uncertain. V shed 0 bases and J shed 0 bases, with 9 bases lying between them. The CDR3 is 16 amino acids. CDR3 residues: CASSQSGEYSNQPQHF. CDR3 in DNA: TGCGCCAGCAGTCAATCGGGAGAATATAGCAATCAGCCCCAGCATTTT.

This chain connects TRBV13 to TRBJ2-3; D might be TRBD2 (6 bases). V was clipped by 2 bases and J by 4 bases, with 16 bases between them. Germline V gene data show CDR1 as PRHDT and CDR2 as FYEKMQ (reference sequence). The CDR3 totals 16 residues. CDR3: CASSLWGVASADTQYF. In DNA form, the CDR3 reads TGTGCCAGCAGCTTATGGGGGGTGGCTAGCGCAGATACGCAGTATTTT.

The chain couples TRBV19 to TRBJ1-5, with a weak D call TRBD1 (5 bases). Per the germline V gene, CDR1 is LNHDA and CDR2 is SQIVND (reference sequence). This CDR3 region has 15 residues. Trimming took 8 bases from V and 0 from J, leaving 14 bases between them. The CDR3, as DNA: TGTGCCAGTCAGGGTTACAGTTATAGCAATCAGCCCCAGCATTTT. It encodes CASQGYSYSNQPQHF.

The chain uses TRBV19 and TRBJ1-1, with D uncertain. V lost 7 bases, J lost 11 bases, and 20 bases lay in between. Germline CDR1 reads LNHDA; CDR2 reads SQIVND (reference sequence). This CDR3 is 13 amino acids long. CDR3: CASTPSDVREAFF. For the CDR3, the DNA is TGTGCCAGTACCCCCTCTGACGTGAGAGAGGCTTTCTTT.

The chain couples TRBV9 to TRBJ2-3; 7 bases map to TRBD2. The germline V gene encodes CDR1 SGDLS and CDR2 YYNGEE. V lost 3 bases to trimming and J lost 1 base; unmatched junction nucleotides: 2. The CDR3 sequence is 14 residues long. Here the CDR3 reads CASSASGRTDTQYF. In nucleotides, the CDR3 is TGTGCCAGCAGCGCTAGCGGTCGCACAGATACGCAGTATTTT. The full variable domain, its missing parts supplied by reference TRBV9 and TRBJ2-3, is DSGVTQTPKHLITATGQRVTLRCSPRSGDLSVYWYQQSLDQGLQFLIQYYNGEERAKGNILERFSAQQFPDLHSELNLSSLELGDSALYFCASSASGRTDTQYFGPGTRLTVL.

The rearrangement links TRBV7-9 to TRBJ2-1, with 7 bases that match TRBD1. V dropped 1 base and J dropped 6; count of bases not matched to a gene: 3. There are 14 residues in the CDR3. Looked up from germline, CDR1 is SEHNR and CDR2 is FQNEAQ (reference sequence). The CDR3 nucleotides read TGTGCCAGCAGCTTAGGGGCAGGGGGCAATGAGCAGTTCTTC. Translation gives CASSLGAGGNEQFF.

This clone has only one observation. The V gene is TRBV27, the J gene TRBJ2-5; no definite D call. The CDR3 sequence is 9 residues long. Trimming shortened V by 4 bases and J by 13 bases, and 7 bases separated the two germline ends. CDR1 MNHEY and CDR2 SMNVEV come from the germline V gene (reference sequence). In nucleotides, the CDR3 is TGTGCCAGCAGTTCCCCTCCGTACTTC. It specifies CASSSPPYF.

The gene calls are TRBV5-6 and TRBJ2-7; tentatively, D is TRBD1 (5 bases). The CDR3 spans 14 residues. Germline V gene sequence: CDR1 SGHDT, CDR2 YYEEEE. The germline V and J ends were trimmed by 2 bases and 3 bases, with 12 bases remaining between them. In DNA, the CDR3 is TGTGCCAGCAGCTTCATGGACACTTTCTACGAGCAGTACTTC. Translated: CASSFMDTFYEQYF.

The chain uses TRBV14 and TRBJ2-7; 13 nucleotides agree with TRBD2. This CDR3 has 16 residues. After removal of 6 bases from V and 4 bases from J, the junction contained 9 bases not matched to a gene. Germline lookup yields CDR1 SGHDN and CDR2 FVKESK. DNA of the CDR3: TGTGCCAGCAGTCGAGGGACTAGCGGGATTGGGTACGAGCAGTACTTC. Encoded protein: CASSRGTSGIGYEQYF.

The CDR3 nucleotides are TGTGCCAGCAGCCAAGAAACGACTGCAGGGTTGAACACTGAAGCTTTCTTT. Translated, it gives CASSQETTAGLNTEAFF. V gene TRBV4-2 combines with J gene TRBJ1-1; possibly TRBD1 for D (5 bases). The V end was cut by 0 bases, the J end by 0 bases, with 14 bases between. This CDR3 comprises 17 residues. Germline V gives CDR1 LGHNA, CDR2 YNFKEQ.

The rearrangement joins TRBV28 to TRBJ2-1; D call uncertain. Germline CDR1 is MDHEN and CDR2 is SYDVKM. Trimming took off 4 bases at V and 16 bases at J, with 14 bases between the two ends. This CDR3 is built from 11 residues. The CDR3 region has the DNA TGTGCCAGCAGTTGGTCGGAATGGCGATTCTTC. Its translation is CASSWSEWRFF. Full variable domain (remainder filled in from reference TRBV28 and TRBJ2-1): DVKVTQSSRYLVKRTGEKVFLECVQDMDHENMFWYRQDPGLGLRLIYFSYDVKMKEKGDIPEGYSVSREKKERFSLILESASTNQTSMYLCASSWSEWRFFGPGTRLTVL.

The CDR3 sequence is CASTLDRNTEAFF. The CDR3 DNA is TGTGCCAGCACACTAGACAGGAACACTGAAGCTTTCTTT. V and J are TRBV2 and TRBJ1-1; TRBD1 is a possible D gene (5 bases). Germline CDR1 reads SNHLY; CDR2 reads FYNNEI. CDR3 length: 13 residues. V was shortened by 7 bases and J by 1 base, with 10 bases between the two germline ends. The whole variable domain, remainder taken from reference TRBV2 and TRBJ1-1, is EPEVTQTPSHQVTQMGQEVILRCVPISNHLYFYWYRQILGQKVEFLVSFYNNEISEKSEIFDDQFSVERPDGSNFTLKIRSTKLEDSAMYFCASTLDRNTEAFFGQGTRLTVV.

DNA for the CDR3: TGTGCCAGCAGCAAGGACAGGGAGACAGAGACCCAGTACTTC. It codes for CASSKDRETETQYF. The chain links TRBV14 to TRBJ2-5; 8 bases are shared with TRBD1. In germline, CDR1 is SGHDN, CDR2 FVKESK. Germline trimming cut 5 bases from V and 4 bases from J; bases unmatched to any gene: 6. The length of the CDR3 is 14 residues.

V usage is TRBV29-1 and J usage is TRBJ1-2; no clear D gene. The CDR3 loop spans 13 amino acids. Germline CDR1 reads SQVTM; CDR2 reads ANQGSEA. Trimming shortened V by 7 bases and J by 2 bases, and 14 bases separated the two germline ends. CDR3 coding DNA: TGCAGCGCTGACTCCCGCGGGAACTATGGCTACACCTTC. This gives the protein CSADSRGNYGYTF.

The chain joins TRBV6-5 to TRBJ1-2; tentative D call: TRBD1 (5 bases). The V gene lost 4 bases and the J gene lost 8 bases, with 17 bases spanning the gap. There are 14 residues in the CDR3. Germline-derived CDR1 and CDR2 are MNHEY and SVGAGI. The CDR3 sequence is CASSSLWGGSGYTF. For the CDR3, the DNA is TGTGCCAGCAGTTCTCTTTGGGGCGGATCGGGCTACACCTTC.

The genes are TRBV29-1 and TRBJ2-1; 10 bases match TRBD2. V lost 4 bases, J lost 9 bases, and 6 bases stayed unmatched. The germline CDR1 and CDR2 sequences are SQVTM and ANQGSEA. This CDR3 contains 13 residues. The CDR3 region has the DNA TGCAGCGTTGGTCTAGCGGGAGTTGGTGAGCAGTTCTTC. This codes for CSVGLAGVGEQFF.